This TCR beta chain was retrieved from a study of T cells expressing NK-cell markers. Turning to the study itself: TCR beta repertoires came from sorted CD3+CD56+NKG2C+, CD3+CD56+NKG2C- and CD3+CD56-NKG2C+ T cells. Among eight sequenced donors, seven carried HCMV seropositivity while one was seronegative. Findings and caveats of the study: The share of CD8+ T cells held by dominant NKG2C+ clonotypes was roughly 1.0-8% in roughly 6 donors. These same clonotypes (in several donors) also led the CD3+CD56-NKG2C+ fraction.

Germline V CDR1 and CDR2: SGDLS, YYNGEE. This CDR3 is built from 16 residues. Note on this clonotype: Antigen specificity is unknown.

TCRdb re-analyzed the 5' RACE reads; it lists each CDR3 protein once, without DNA. The sample holds about 150,000 distinct CDR3 sequences. The sample consisted of blood T cells: a sorted CD56 or NKG2C T cell subset, CD4+ or CD8+ T cells, or bulk PBMC T cells (not recorded which). This sequence originates from a man aged 18-69 years in good health. The chain has TRBV9 and TRBJ2-1. The CDR3 is CASSALTGGFYNEQFF.